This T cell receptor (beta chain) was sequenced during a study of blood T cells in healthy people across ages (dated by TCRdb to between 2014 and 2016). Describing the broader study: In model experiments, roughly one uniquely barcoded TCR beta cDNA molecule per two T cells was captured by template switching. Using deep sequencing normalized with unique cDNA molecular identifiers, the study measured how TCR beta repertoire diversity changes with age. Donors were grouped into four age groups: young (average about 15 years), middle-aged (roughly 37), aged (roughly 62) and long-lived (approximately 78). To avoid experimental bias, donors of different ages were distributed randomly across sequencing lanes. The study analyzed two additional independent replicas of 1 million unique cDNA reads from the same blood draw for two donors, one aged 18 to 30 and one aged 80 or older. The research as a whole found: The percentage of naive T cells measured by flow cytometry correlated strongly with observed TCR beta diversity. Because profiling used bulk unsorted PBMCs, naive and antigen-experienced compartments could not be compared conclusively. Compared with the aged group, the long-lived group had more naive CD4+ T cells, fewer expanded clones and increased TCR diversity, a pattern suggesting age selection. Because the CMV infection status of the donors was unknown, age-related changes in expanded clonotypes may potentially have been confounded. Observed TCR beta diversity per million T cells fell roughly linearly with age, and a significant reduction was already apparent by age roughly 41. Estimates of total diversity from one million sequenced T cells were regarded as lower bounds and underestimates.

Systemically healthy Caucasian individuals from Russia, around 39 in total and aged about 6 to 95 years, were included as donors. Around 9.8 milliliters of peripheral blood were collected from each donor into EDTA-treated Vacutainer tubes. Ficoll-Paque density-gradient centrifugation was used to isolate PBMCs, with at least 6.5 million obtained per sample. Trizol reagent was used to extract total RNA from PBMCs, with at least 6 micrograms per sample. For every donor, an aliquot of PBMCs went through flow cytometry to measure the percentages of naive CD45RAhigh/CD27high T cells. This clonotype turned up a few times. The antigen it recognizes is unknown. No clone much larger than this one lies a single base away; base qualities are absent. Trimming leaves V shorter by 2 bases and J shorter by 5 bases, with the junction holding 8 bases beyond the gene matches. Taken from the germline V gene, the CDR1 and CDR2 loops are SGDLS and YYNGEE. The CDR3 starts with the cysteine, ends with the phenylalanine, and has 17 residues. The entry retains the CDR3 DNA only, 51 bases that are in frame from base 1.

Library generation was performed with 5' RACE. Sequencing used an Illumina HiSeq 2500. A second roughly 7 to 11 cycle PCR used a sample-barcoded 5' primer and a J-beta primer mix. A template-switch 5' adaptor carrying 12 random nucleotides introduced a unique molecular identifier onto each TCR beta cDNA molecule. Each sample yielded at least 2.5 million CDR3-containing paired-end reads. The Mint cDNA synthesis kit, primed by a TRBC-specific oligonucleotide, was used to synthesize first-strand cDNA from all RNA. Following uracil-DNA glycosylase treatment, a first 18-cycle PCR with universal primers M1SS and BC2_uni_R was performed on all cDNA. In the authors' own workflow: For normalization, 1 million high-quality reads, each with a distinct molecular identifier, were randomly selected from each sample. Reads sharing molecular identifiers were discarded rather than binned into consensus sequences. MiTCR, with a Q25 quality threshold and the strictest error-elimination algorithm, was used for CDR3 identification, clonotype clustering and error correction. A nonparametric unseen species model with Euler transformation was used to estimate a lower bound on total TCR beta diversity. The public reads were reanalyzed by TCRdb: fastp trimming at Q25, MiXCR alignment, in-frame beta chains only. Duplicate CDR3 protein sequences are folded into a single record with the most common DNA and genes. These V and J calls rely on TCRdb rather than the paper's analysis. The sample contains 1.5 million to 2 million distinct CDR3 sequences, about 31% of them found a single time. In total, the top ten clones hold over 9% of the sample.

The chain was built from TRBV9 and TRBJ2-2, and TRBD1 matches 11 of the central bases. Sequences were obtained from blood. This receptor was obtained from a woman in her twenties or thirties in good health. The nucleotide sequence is TGTGCCAGCAGCGTTGGACAGGGGGCAAGTAGGACCGGGGAGCTGTTTTTT. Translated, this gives CASSVGQGASRTGELFF.